The rows below give T cell receptor beta chains drawn from one sample of a study of T cells in Graves' hyperthyroidism and ophthalmopathy. MiXCR was run by TCRdb on the multiplex PCR reads, yielding one entry per CDR3 protein. The table shows approximately 400,000 distinct CDR3 sequences, with more than 15% occurring only once. Sequencing was carried out using blood. The receptors come from a young woman with Graves' hyperthyroidism. Each CDR3 is given with its conserved first and last residue. The D gene is left open where the match is weak. Size is stated for part of the rows, as once, few or many counts, or as a class when the clone is expanded.

v_gene	abundance	len	j_gene	d_gene	CDR3nt	CDR3aa
TRBV27	NA	16	TRBJ2-1	TRBD2	TGTGCCAGCAGTTTGTTAGCGGGGGGCTATTACAATGAGCAGTTCTTC	CASSLLAGGYYNEQFF
TRBV12-3/TRBV12-4	many	13	TRBJ1-2	NA	TGTGCCAGCAGTTCTGGAGGGGGCTATGGCTACACCTTC	CASSSGGGYGYTF
TRBV10-3	many	14	TRBJ2-7	TRBD1	TGTGCCATCAGTATACAAGGGACAGGGGTCGAGCAGTACTTC	CAISIQGTGVEQYF
TRBV7-8	NA	13	TRBJ2-1	NA	TGTGCCAGCAGCCGCGGGTTTAGGGATGAGCAGTTCTTC	CASSRGFRDEQFF
TRBV5-1	many	14	TRBJ2-1	NA	TGCGCCAGCAGCACTCCTAGCTCCTACAATGAGCAGTTCTTC	CASSTPSSYNEQFF
TRBV20-1	many	15	TRBJ1-1	NA	TGCAGTGCCCCCCTCTCAGCAGACATTTACACTGAAGCTTTCTTT	CSAPLSADIYTEAFF
TRBV4-2	many	15	TRBJ2-7	NA	TGTGCCAGCAGCCAGGCTGGACGAGGCTCCTACGAGCAGTACTTC	CASSQAGRGSYEQYF
TRBV6-1	many	14	TRBJ1-1	NA	TGTGCCAGCCGAGTGGGCCCGGGGTTCACTGAAGCTTTCTTT	CASRVGPGFTEAFF
TRBV20-1	NA	15	TRBJ2-6	TRBD1	TGCAGTGCTTACCGACAGGGCCCTGGGGCCAACGTCCTGACTTTC	CSAYRQGPGANVLTF
TRBV11-2	many	16	TRBJ2-2	TRBD1	TGTGCCAGCAGCTTATACAGGGGGCGCGACACCGGGGAGCTGTTTTTT	CASSLYRGRDTGELFF
TRBV20-1	many	14	TRBJ1-1	TRBD1	TGCAGTGTTCGACCCAAGGGGGCTCGAACTGAAGCTTTCTTT	CSVRPKGARTEAFF
TRBV5-1	few	17	TRBJ2-1	NA	TGCGCCAGCAGCCCAACCTCGGTAGCGGACCTCTACAATGAGCAGTTCTTC	CASSPTSVADLYNEQFF
TRBV6-2/TRBV6-3	few	11	TRBJ1-1	NA	TGTGCCAGCAGCACGACAGGAGAAGCTTTCTTT	CASSTTGEAFF
TRBV27	NA	16	TRBJ2-2	NA	TGTGCCAGCAAGACCCGAGAAGGGATTGGCACCGGGGAGCTGTTTTTT	CASKTREGIGTGELFF
TRBV6-1	few	15	TRBJ2-1	NA	TGTGCCAGCACCCGAAGCGGGTCCTCCTACAATGAGCAGTTCTTC	CASTRSGSSYNEQFF
TRBV5-8	NA	12	TRBJ2-1	NA	TGTGCCAGCTCATTCAGGAACAATGAGCAGTTCTTC	CASSFRNNEQFF
TRBV11-3	many	15	TRBJ2-2	NA	TGTGCCAGCAGCCTCGGACTTGCGAACACCGGGGAGCTGTTTTTT	CASSLGLANTGELFF
TRBV6-1	NA	17	TRBJ2-7	TRBD2	TGTGCCAGCAGTGAAGCGGCCGGGACTAGCGGGGCTTACGAGCAGTACTTC	CASSEAAGTSGAYEQYF
TRBV20-1	many	14	TRBJ2-2	TRBD2	TGCAGTGCTCTTAGCGGGGGGAACACCGGGGAGCTGTTTTTT	CSALSGGNTGELFF
TRBV9	few	16	TRBJ2-1	NA	TGTGCCAGCAGCGCCTCCCCCGACTCCTCCTACAATGAGCAGTTCTTC	CASSASPDSSYNEQFF
TRBV7-8	NA	17	TRBJ1-5	NA	TGTGCCAGCAGCGAAAGCGGAGAGGGCCTGGGTAGTCAGCCCCAGCATTTT	CASSESGEGLGSQPQHF
TRBV6-1	many	15	TRBJ1-1	NA	TGTGCCAGCAGTCCGATAACAGGGTTAAAAACTGAAGCTTTCTTT	CASSPITGLKTEAFF
TRBV6-4	once	16	TRBJ2-6	NA	TGTGCCAGCAGTGCCGGCAGGGCCTCTGGGGCCAACGTCCTGACTTTC	CASSAGRASGANVLTF
TRBV4-1	many	15	TRBJ1-1	NA	TGCGCCAGCAGCCAAGAGGGGACTCAAAACACTGAAGCTTTCTTT	CASSQEGTQNTEAFF
TRBV7-6	NA	15	TRBJ2-1	TRBD2	TGTGCCAGCAGCACCCTAGCGGGAGGGCCAGCTGAGCAGTTCTTC	CASSTLAGGPAEQFF
TRBV6-1	many	15	TRBJ2-1	TRBD2	TGTGCCAGCAGAAATAGCGGGAGCTCCTACAATGAGCAGTTCTTC	CASRNSGSSYNEQFF
TRBV2	many	14	TRBJ1-5	TRBD1	TGTGCCAGCAGTTGGACAGGGCGCAATCAGCCCCAGCATTTT	CASSWTGRNQPQHF
TRBV20-1	NA	13	TRBJ2-2	NA	TGCAGTGCTAGACAATCCACAGCCGGGGAGCTGTTTTTT	CSARQSTAGELFF
TRBV11-2	NA	21	TRBJ2-5	NA	NA	CASSFYICSARAGGPEETQYF
TRBV20-1	few	15	TRBJ2-1	TRBD2	TGCAGTGCTAGATCTAGCGGGAGGCCGTACAATGAGCAGTTCTTC	CSARSSGRPYNEQFF
TRBV13	NA	15	TRBJ2-3	NA	TGTGCCAGCAAAAGCAGGGGACTACCGGCAGATACGCAGTATTTT	CASKSRGLPADTQYF
TRBV7-2	many	14	TRBJ1-2	NA	TGTGCCAGCAGCTTAGCAGGGAATAACTATGGCTACACCTTC	CASSLAGNNYGYTF
TRBV5-1	many	15	TRBJ2-2	TRBD1	TGTGCCAGCAGCTTAGGGACAGCGAACACCGGGGAGCTGTTTTTT	CASSLGTANTGELFF
TRBV7-9	many	13	TRBJ1-3	NA	TGTGCCAGCAGCTACAGGGCAGGAAACACCATATATTTT	CASSYRAGNTIYF